The 11 T cell receptor beta chains presented below share a single source sample, sequenced in a study of tissue T cells after allogeneic stem cell transplantation. Sequenced by immunoSEQ multiplex PCR; TCRdb stores in-frame clones only, minus some. The table has roughly 4,200 clones, more than 45% seen once. Documented time point: mouse harvest day 14 after allogeneic transplant. Each mouse received 10^7 T-cell-depleted marrow cells plus 10^6 splenic CD5+ T cells by tail vein. The material sequenced was lymph node tissue. These receptors came from a female BALB/c mouse given C57BL/6 T cells with graft-versus-host disease after an allogeneic hematopoietic cell transplant.

To note about this clone: One base separates it from a far larger clone, so it is likely a read error. Any gene name here is a mouse gene name. Read sequence stops 1 residue before the CDR3 end, and the germline J gene provides the missing end. The sample holds other DNA sequences that translate to the same CDR3. The chain has TRBV13-3 and TRBJ1-3, with 8 bases lining up with TRBD1. The CDR3 is 14 residues long. Germline CDR1 is NNHDY and CDR2 is SYVADS. Partial CDR3 DNA: TGTGCCAGCAGAGAGACAGGGGCTGGAAACACGCTCTAT. It is translated as CASRETGAGNTLY. The CDR3 reads in full as CASRETGAGNTLYF. The full variable domain, its missing parts supplied by reference TRBV13-3 and TRBJ1-3, is EAAVTQSPRSKVAVTGGKVTLSCHQTNNHDYMYWYRQDTGHGLRLIHYSYVADSTEKGDIPDGYKASRPSQENFSLILELASLSQTAVYFCASRETGAGNTLYFGEGSRLIVV.

With regard to this clone: The genes and germline here are from mouse. The read terminates 1 residue before the CDR3 end, so the remaining end is supplied by the germline J gene. The J gene is TRBJ1-4, the V gene TRBV12-2; D uncertain. There are 13 residues in the CDR3. Trimming shortened V by 2 bases and J by 7 bases, and 10 bases separated the two germline ends. Germline CDR1 and CDR2: SGHLS and HYDKME. CDR3 sequence: CASSPRGVERLFF. CDR3 bases read: TGTGCCAGCTCTCCGCGGGGAGTCGAAAGATTATTT.

Regarding this clone: Mouse names are used for the genes. From the germline J gene comes the end of the CDR3, since the read stops 1 residue before it. The chain links TRBV5 to TRBJ2-5; TRBD2 matches at 10 bases. This CDR3 has 16 residues. Germline V CDR1 and CDR2: LGHNA, YNLKQL (reference sequence). V dropped 1 base and J dropped 3; count of bases not matched to a gene: 4. The CDR3 region is CASSQAPGLGQDTQYF. The CDR3 DNA, read in part, is TGTGCCAGCAGCCAAGCCCCGGGACTGGGGCAAGACACCCAGTAC.

As regards this clone: Gene names and germline match the mouse. Read sequence stops 1 residue before the CDR3 end, and the germline J gene provides the missing end. The V gene is TRBV23, the J gene TRBJ1-2; the D call in the table, TRBD1, was not verified against the DNA. The CDR3 runs 15 residues. CDR1 is KGHTA and CDR2 is FQNQQP in the germline V gene. CDR3 amino acids: CSSSQSRGFGSDYTF. CDR3 bases read: TGCTCCAGCAGTCAATCGAGGGGGTTCGGCTCCGACTACACC.

Worth noting for this clone: The gene names given are mouse names. The read terminates 1 residue ahead of where the CDR3 ends, so the germline J gene completes it. V usage is TRBV19 and J usage is TRBJ1-1, with a weak D call TRBD1 (5 bases). V lost 4 bases and J 3 bases, leaving 13 bases between the germline ends. Germline CDR1 and CDR2: FNHDT and SITEND (reference sequence). The CDR3 totals 14 residues. Partial CDR3 DNA: TGTGCCAGCAGTTCGACAAGAGGGGACACAGAAGTCTTC. Its translation is CASSSTRGDTEVF. The CDR3, in full, reads CASSSTRGDTEVFF.

Points on this clone: Gene names follow the mouse nomenclature. The missing CDR3 end, 1 residue past where the read stops, is filled in from the germline J gene. V is TRBV26 and J is TRBJ2-1; 9 nucleotides match TRBD2. Germline V gene sequence: CDR1 KGHPV, CDR2 FQNQEV (reference sequence). The CDR3 extends over 15 amino acids. J was trimmed by 7 bases and V by 0 bases; bases with no gene match: 4. The CDR3 loop is CASSLSWGGGAEQFF. CDR3 bases read: TGTGCCAGCAGTCTGTCGTGGGGGGGCGGAGCTGAGCAGTTC. Looking up the rest from reference TRBV26 and TRBJ2-1 gives the full variable domain: NSKVIQTPRYLVKGQGQKAKMRCIPEKGHPVVFWYQQNKNNEFKFLINFQNQEVLQQIDMTEKRFSAECPSNSPCSLEIQSSEAGDSALYLCASSLSWGGGAEQFFGPGTRLTVL.

The sample holds a few counts of this clone. Mouse names are used for the genes. The CDR3 end falls 1 residue outside the read, so it is completed with the germline J gene. The gene calls are TRBV14 and TRBJ2-3; D gene uncertain. The V gene lost 5 bases and the J gene lost 2 bases, with 9 bases spanning the gap. The CDR3 runs 13 residues. Per the germline V gene, CDR1 is SGHDT and CDR2 is FRDEAV. The part of the CDR3 DNA that was read is TGTGCCAGCAGACCCGACAATGCAGAAACGCTGTAT. This translates into CASRPDNAETLY. The full CDR3 protein reads CASRPDNAETLYF.

Note on this clone: The gene symbols are mouse symbols. CDR3 DNA (partial): TGTGGTGCTAGGGATGGGGACAATTCCTATAATTCGCCCCTCTAC. Translated, it gives CGARDGDNSYNSPLY. The entire CDR3 protein is CGARDGDNSYNSPLYF. The chain employs TRBV20 and TRBJ1-6; D is perhaps TRBD1 (6 bases). From the germline J gene comes the end of the CDR3, since the read stops 1 residue before it. TRBJ1-6 is an open reading frame whose function is uncertain. The V gene lost 0 bases and the J gene lost 0 bases, with 9 bases spanning the gap. CDR1 is GFQATS, CDR2 STVNSAI, per germline. This CDR3 contains 16 residues.

Remarks on this clone: The genes are named according to mouse. The CDR3 extends 1 residue past the end of the read, so its final part is completed from the germline J gene. This chain joins TRBV23 and TRBJ1-6; the D call TRBD1 from the table was never checked on the DNA. TRBJ1-6 carries the ORF label, with uncertain function. This CDR3 is 13 amino acids long. Germline V gene sequence: CDR1 KGHTA, CDR2 FQNQQP. The part of the CDR3 DNA that was read is TGCTCCAGCAGTCAAGACAGGGGTAGACCCCTCTAC. Amino acid sequence: CSSSQDRGRPLY. The whole CDR3 reads CSSSQDRGRPLYF.

As concerns this clone: All gene names here are mouse names. The missing CDR3 end, 1 residue past where the read stops, is filled in from the germline J gene. The chain has TRBV13-3 and TRBJ1-1; a weak D match, TRBD1 (6 bases). The ends were cut back, 2 bases at V and 4 bases at J, with 15 bases in the middle. There are 15 residues in the CDR3. From germline, CDR1 is NNHDY and CDR2 SYVADS. The CDR3 DNA, read in part, is TGTGCCAGCAGTGAGGGCAGGGGTCCCACCACAGAAGTCTTC. Translating it yields CASSEGRGPTTEVF. From start to end, the CDR3 is CASSEGRGPTTEVFF.

Worth noting for this clone: The germline and genes are mouse ones. The CDR3 end lies 1 residue beyond the end of the read and is filled in from the germline J gene. V is TRBV13-3 and J is TRBJ2-7; 7 bases line up with TRBD1. The J segment lost 1 base and the V segment lost 4 bases, leaving 2 bases of the junction unmatched. CDR1 and CDR2 from the germline V gene are NNHDY and SYVADS. This CDR3 is built from 13 residues. The CDR3 reads CASSRDRSYEQYF. CDR3 DNA (partial): TGTGCCAGCAGTCGGGACAGATCCTATGAACAGTAC.